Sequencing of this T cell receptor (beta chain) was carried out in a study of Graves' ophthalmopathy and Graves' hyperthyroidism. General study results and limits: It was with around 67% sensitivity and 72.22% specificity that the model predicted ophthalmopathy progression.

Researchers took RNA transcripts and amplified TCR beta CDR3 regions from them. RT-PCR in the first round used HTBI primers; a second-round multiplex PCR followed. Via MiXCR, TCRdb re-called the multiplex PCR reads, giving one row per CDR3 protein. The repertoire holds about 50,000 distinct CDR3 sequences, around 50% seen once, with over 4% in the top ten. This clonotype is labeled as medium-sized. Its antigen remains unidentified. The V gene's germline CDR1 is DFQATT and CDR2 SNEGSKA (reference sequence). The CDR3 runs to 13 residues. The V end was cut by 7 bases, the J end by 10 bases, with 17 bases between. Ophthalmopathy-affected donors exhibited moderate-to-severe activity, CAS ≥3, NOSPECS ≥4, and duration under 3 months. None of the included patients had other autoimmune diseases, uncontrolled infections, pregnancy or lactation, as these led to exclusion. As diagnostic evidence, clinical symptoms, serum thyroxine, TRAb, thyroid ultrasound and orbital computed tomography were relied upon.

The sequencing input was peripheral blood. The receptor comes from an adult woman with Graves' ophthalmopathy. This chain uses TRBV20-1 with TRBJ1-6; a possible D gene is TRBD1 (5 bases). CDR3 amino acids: CSGRGTGRSPLHF. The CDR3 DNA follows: TGCAGTGGGCGGGGGACTGGGCGATCACCCCTCCACTTT.